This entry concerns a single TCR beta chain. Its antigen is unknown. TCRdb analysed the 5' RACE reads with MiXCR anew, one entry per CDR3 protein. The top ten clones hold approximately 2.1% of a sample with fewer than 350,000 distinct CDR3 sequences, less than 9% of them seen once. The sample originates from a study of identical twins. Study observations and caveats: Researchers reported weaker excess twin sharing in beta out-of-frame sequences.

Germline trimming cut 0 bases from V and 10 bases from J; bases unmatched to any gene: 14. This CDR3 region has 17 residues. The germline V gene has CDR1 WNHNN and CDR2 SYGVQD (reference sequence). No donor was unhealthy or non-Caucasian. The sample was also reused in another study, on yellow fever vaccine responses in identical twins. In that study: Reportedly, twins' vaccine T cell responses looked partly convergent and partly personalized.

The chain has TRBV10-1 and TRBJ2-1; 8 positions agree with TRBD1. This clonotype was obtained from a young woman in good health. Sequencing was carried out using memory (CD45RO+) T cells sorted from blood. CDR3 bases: TGCGCCAGCAGTGAGTCCCGGACAGGGACAGGTGGCAGGGAGCAGTTCTTC. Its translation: CASSESRTGTGGREQFF.